This T cell receptor (beta chain) was sequenced in a study of blood T cell repertoires in COVID-19. Study at large: Acute-phase and convalescent COVID-19 samples originated in the United States, Italy and Spain.

Using immunoSEQ multiplex PCR, the repertoire was profiled, and TCRdb retains in-frame clones only, with some absent. The sample contains some 180,000 clones, 85% to 90% of which appear only once. The CDR3 spans 14 residues. V dropped 3 bases and J dropped 5 bases, with 13 bases sitting between them. CDR1 and CDR2 (germline): ENHRY, SYGVKD. This clonotype was obtained from a man between 40 and 49 years old who had recovered from COVID-19. Sequenced sample: PBMCs or T cells enriched from blood (not recorded which). V usage is TRBV10-3 and J usage is TRBJ1-1; D might be TRBD1 (5 bases). The CDR3 here is CAISDGREGTEAFF. The CDR3 region has the DNA TGTGCCATCAGTGATGGCAGGGAAGGGACTGAAGCTTTCTTT.